This T cell receptor beta chain was identified in a study of Ad26.COV2.S vaccination and SARS-CoV-2 variants. Looking at the study overall: Enrolled in COV1001, the donor was in the Ad26.COV2.S trial arm, which received the vaccine. The vaccine Ad26.COV2.S was put into the muscle once, or twice with 56 days between.

Treatment meaning: roughly 18 received Ad26.COV2.S at low or high dose, single or two shots; five or six received placebo; per-sample allocation not given. Collection of samples fell on day 63 after the first vaccine or placebo injection. The individual, an adult aged 18-55 years, was a donor in Boston. Repertoires were generated with immunoSEQ multiplex PCR, while TCRdb's copy carries only in-frame clones and drops some. The sample has about 330,000 clones, 90% seen once. Study conclusions and caveats: The authors reported substantial breadth in spike-specific CD8+ and CD4+ T cell responses after vaccination.

Worth noting for this clone: Antigen specificity is unknown.

The sequence was obtained from a person aged 18 to 65 who received the Ad26.COV2.S COVID-19 vaccine or a placebo. This material consisted of peripheral blood, taken in a trial of Ad26.COV2.S vaccine versus placebo.

The CDR3 here is CASSPCQGCEQYF. CDR3 nucleotides: TGTGCCAGCAGCCCGTGTCAGGGGTGCGAGCAGTACTTC. The gene calls are TRBV7-2 and TRBJ2-7, with D tentatively TRBD1 (6 bases). Trimming took 5 bases from V and 6 from J, leaving 14 bases between them. Germline V CDR1 and CDR2: SGHTA, FQGNSA. The CDR3 runs to 13 residues.